These 29 T cell receptor beta chains were all obtained from the same sample, sequenced in a study of cytomegalovirus exposure and HLA in healthy donors. PCR amplification relied on 60 Vbeta primers (plus 13 Jbeta primers). Only in-frame clones appear in the TCRdb table, and some are missing; sequencing was by immunoSEQ multiplex PCR. This table holds some 160,000 clones, over 75% found once. Material for sequencing was PBMCs. The receptors come from a woman aged 25 to 45 in good health and CMV-seronegative.

The chain couples TRBV7-9 to TRBJ2-4; 7 nucleotides align to TRBD1. Trimming took 0 bases from V and 3 from J; bases not matched to a gene: 5. Germline assignment: CDR1 SEHNR and CDR2 FQNEAQ (reference sequence). The CDR3 covers 16 residues. CDR3 nucleotide sequence: TGTGCCAGCAGCTTAGCTAGAGGGGACAGCAAAAACATTCAGTACTTC. Its protein is CASSLARGDSKNIQYF.

As regards this clone: Other nucleotide sequences from this sample produce the same CDR3. CDR3 amino acids: CATSLSSTDTQYF. In DNA, the CDR3 is TGTGCCACCAGTCTATCCAGCACAGATACGCAGTATTTT. The chain carries TRBV15 and TRBJ2-3, with unresolved D. The V and J ends lost 6 bases and 0 bases respectively, with 7 bases between them. The CDR3 runs 13 residues. The germline CDR1 and CDR2 sequences are LNHNV and YYDKDF (reference sequence).

J is TRBJ2-5 and V is TRBV2; perhaps TRBD1 as D (6 bases). V dropped 6 bases and J dropped 5 bases, with 13 bases sitting between them. This CDR3 region has 13 residues. The germline CDR1 and CDR2 sequences are SNHLY and FYNNEI. The CDR3 loop is CASSRDTEETQYF. CDR3 sequence (DNA): TGTGCCAGCAGCCGGGACACCGAGGAGACCCAGTACTTC.

The genes are TRBV5-4 and TRBJ2-3, with D possibly matching TRBD2 (7 bases). Germline V CDR1 and CDR2: SGHNT, YYREEE (reference sequence). Trimming pared 6 bases from V and 4 bases from J, leaving 18 bases between. The CDR3 spans 15 residues. The CDR3 bases are TGTGCCAGCAATCTCCTGGGGGGGGCGGCAGATACGCAGTATTTT. Residues: CASNLLGGAADTQYF.

This clone was observed a single time. The chain uses TRBV27 and TRBJ1-2, with a weak D call TRBD1 (6 bases). Germline CDR1 is MNHEY and CDR2 is SMNVEV (reference sequence). Between the trimmed V and J ends, which lost 3 bases and 4 bases, there was a span of 9 bases. This CDR3 comprises 13 residues. The CDR3 nucleotides read TGTGCCAGCAGTTTCTCACAGGGCTATGGCTACACCTTC. As protein: CASSFSQGYGYTF.

In nucleotides, the CDR3 is TGTGCCAGCAGCTTAGCTCTACAGGGCCGGACTGAAAAACTGTTTTTT. It yields the protein CASSLALQGRTEKLFF. V usage is TRBV7-2 and J usage is TRBJ1-4; possible D gene TRBD1, 6 bases. CDR1 and CDR2 from the germline V gene are SGHTA and FQGNSA. Trimming left V 0 bases short and J 7 bases short, with 15 bases between. CDR3 length: 16 amino acids.

The chain employs TRBV2 and TRBJ1-1; D might be TRBD1 (6 bases). The germline CDR1 and CDR2 sequences are SNHLY and FYNNEI. This CDR3 comprises 13 residues. CDR3 bases: TGTGCGTCGACCCGGAGGGGGGGCACTGAAGCTTTCTTT. As protein: CASTRRGGTEAFF.

This clone was seen just once. The gene calls are TRBV27 and TRBJ2-2; no clear D gene. CDR3 size: 12 residues. Trimming pared 7 bases from V and 8 bases from J, leaving 11 bases between. Germline V gene lookup returns CDR1 MNHEY and CDR2 SMNVEV (reference sequence). The CDR3 is CASNSVFGELFF. DNA of the CDR3: TGTGCCAGCAATTCCGTGTTTGGGGAGCTGTTTTTT.

The chain employs TRBV9 and TRBJ2-7; TRBD1 matches at 8 bases. CDR1 SGDLS and CDR2 YYNGEE come from the germline V gene. V trimming: 0 bases; J trimming: 1 base; junction bases outside the gene matches: 3. The CDR3 length is 15 residues. The CDR3 bases are TGTGCCAGCAGCGTAGGTGACAGGGGATCCTACGAGCAGTACTTC. It yields the protein CASSVGDRGSYEQYF.

The chain is built from TRBV13 and TRBJ1-5; weak D call: TRBD1 (5 bases). The V end lost 5 bases, the J end lost 5 bases, and 19 bases lay between the germline ends. Germline CDR1 is PRHDT and CDR2 is FYEKMQ (reference sequence). The CDR3 spans 16 residues. CDR3 sequence reads: CASSPRLGGADQPQHF. The CDR3 coding sequence is TGTGCCAGCAGCCCTCGGCTCGGAGGGGCGGATCAGCCCCAGCATTTT.

The V and J genes are TRBV6-1 and TRBJ2-7, with TRBD1 matching over 9 bases. The trim removed 0 bases at V and 9 bases at J, leaving 9 bases unmatched. The CDR3 is made up of 15 amino acids. Germline loops: CDR1 MNHNS, CDR2 SASEGT. Written as DNA, the CDR3 is TGTGCCAGCAGTGAAGCTTCAGGGACAGGGAAGAGGCAGTACTTC. Translated: CASSEASGTGKRQYF.

In nucleotides, the CDR3 is TGTGCCAGCACCTCCCCGCGGGGGCGTGGGCCATCCAATGAGCAGTTCTTC. Amino acids: CASTSPRGRGPSNEQFF. This chain joins TRBV7-2 and TRBJ2-1; D might be TRBD2 (7 bases). The V gene's germline CDR1 is SGHTA and CDR2 FQGNSA. This CDR3 spans 17 amino acids. With 7 bases removed from V and 6 bases from J, the gap between germline ends came to 25 bases.

The chain joins TRBV12-5 to TRBJ2-5, with TRBD2 matching over 11 bases. Germline CDR1 and CDR2: LGHNT and FRNRAP. Trimming took 0 bases from V and 2 from J; bases not matched to a gene: 17. The CDR3 extends over 21 amino acids. The CDR3 nucleotides are TGTGCTAGTGGTTTGGTCTTACCTACTAGCGGGGGTGTCAGATTACAAGAGACCCAGTACTTC. Its translation: CASGLVLPTSGGVRLQETQYF. Full variable domain (outside the CDR3, taken from reference TRBV12-5 and TRBJ2-5): DARVTQTPRHKVTEMGQEVTMRCQPILGHNTVFWYRQTMMQGLELLAYFRNRAPLDDSGMPKDRFSAEMPDATLATLKIQPSEPRDSAVYFCASGLVLPTSGGVRLQETQYFGPGTRLLVL.

The chain has TRBV18 and TRBJ2-3; possible D gene TRBD1, 6 bases. This CDR3 has 16 residues. V was shortened by 5 bases and J by 3 bases, with 18 bases between the two germline ends. Germline V lookup: CDR1 KGHSH, CDR2 LQKENI. CDR3 residues: CASSAFPLRGTDTQYF. CDR3 DNA sequence: TGTGCCAGCTCAGCCTTTCCCCTTAGGGGGACAGATACGCAGTATTTT. Complete variable domain (other parts from reference TRBV18 and TRBJ2-3): NAGVMQNPRHLVRRRGQEARLRCSPMKGHSHVYWYRQLPEEGLKFMVYLQKENIIDESGMPKERFSAEFPKEGPSILRIQQVVRGDSAAYFCASSAFPLRGTDTQYFGPGTRLTVL.

The CDR3 loop is CASSADRSGEQYF. CDR3 coding DNA: TGTGCCAGCAGCGCAGACAGGTCGGGCGAGCAGTACTTC. This sequence joins TRBV7-6 and TRBJ2-7, with D possibly TRBD1 on 6 matching bases. The CDR3 runs 13 residues. Germline assignment: CDR1 SGHVS and CDR2 FNYEAQ. V was pared by 5 bases and J by 6 bases, with 14 bases between.

This chain links TRBV5-1 with TRBJ1-1, with 9 bases identical to TRBD1. CDR1 is SGHRS and CDR2 is YFSETQ in the germline V gene. The CDR3 has 14 residues. J was trimmed by 3 bases and V by 4 bases; bases with no gene match: 4. CDR3 DNA sequence: TGCGCCAGCAGCAGGGACAGGGTGGACACTGAAGCTTTCTTT. It encodes CASSRDRVDTEAFF.

Points on this clone: Different DNA sequences within this sample yield the same CDR3. The chain couples TRBV18 to TRBJ1-1; D unclear. Per germline, CDR1 KGHSH and CDR2 LQKENI. V lost 3 bases and J 1 base, leaving 6 bases between the germline ends. This CDR3 contains 13 residues. The CDR3 region is CASSPTANTEAFF. The CDR3 nucleotides read TGTGCCAGCTCACCTACAGCGAACACTGAAGCTTTCTTT.

This chain links TRBV10-3 with TRBJ1-2; tentative D call: TRBD1 (6 bases). The V gene's germline CDR1 is ENHRY and CDR2 SYGVKD. The CDR3 is made up of 15 amino acids. The V and J ends lost 7 bases and 1 base respectively, with 16 bases between them. The CDR3: CAIKGQHNINYGYTF. CDR3 nucleotides: TGTGCCATCAAAGGACAGCACAACATTAACTATGGCTACACCTTC.

The chain is built from TRBV5-6 and TRBJ1-1; D is perhaps TRBD1 (6 bases). V lost 3 bases, J lost 5 bases, and 14 bases lay in between. This CDR3 comprises 14 residues. CDR1 is SGHDT, CDR2 YYEEEE, per germline. The CDR3 DNA follows: TGTGCCAGCAGCTCCCTACAGGGTCCAACTGAAGCTTTCTTT. Protein sequence: CASSSLQGPTEAFF.

V gene TRBV5-1 combines with J gene TRBJ2-7, with 12 positions matching TRBD1. Germline V lookup: CDR1 SGHRS, CDR2 YFSETQ. The CDR3 length is 17 residues. The V segment lost 4 bases and the J segment 4 bases; nucleotides outside the gene matches: 12. The CDR3 nucleotides read TGCGCCAGCAGCCCCGGGGGACGGGACAGGGGGCTGTACGAGCAGTACTTC. Encoded protein: CASSPGGRDRGLYEQYF.

This clone was counted only a few times. The chain carries TRBV27 and TRBJ1-2; TRBD1 matches at 8 bases. V trimming: 3 bases; J trimming: 4 bases; junction bases outside the gene matches: 4. The CDR3 has 14 residues. CDR1 is MNHEY and CDR2 is SMNVEV in the germline V gene (reference sequence). In DNA, the CDR3 is TGTGCCAGCAGTTTCACAGGGGGTGGCTATGGCTACACCTTC. Amino acids: CASSFTGGGYGYTF.

The chain links TRBV10-3 to TRBJ2-3; 8 bases match TRBD2. Trimming removed 6 bases from V and 0 bases from J; junction bases left unmatched: 8. Germline V gives CDR1 ENHRY, CDR2 SYGVKD. CDR3 length equals 16 residues. CDR3 residues: CAISDGLAQSTDTQYF. The CDR3 nucleotides read TGTGCCATCAGCGATGGACTAGCCCAAAGCACAGATACGCAGTATTTT.

The chain uses TRBV27 and TRBJ2-1, with 8 bases aligning to TRBD1. V was clipped by 8 bases and J by 6 bases; unmatched bases: 6. This CDR3 comprises 13 residues. CDR1 and CDR2 (germline): MNHEY, SMNVEV (reference sequence). For the CDR3, the DNA is TGTGCCAGCGGTTACCAGGGGGCCAATGAGCAGTTCTTC. Encoded protein: CASGYQGANEQFF.

The chain is built from TRBV7-9 and TRBJ2-7; tentative D call: TRBD1 (6 bases). The germline V and J ends were trimmed by 2 bases and 4 bases, with 18 bases remaining between them. The CDR3 length is 16 residues. Germline V gene sequence: CDR1 SEHNR, CDR2 FQNEAQ (reference sequence). The CDR3 coding sequence is TGTGCCAGCAGCTTAAGACCCGTGGGCAGGGGTTACGAGCAGTACTTC. Translated: CASSLRPVGRGYEQYF.

The J gene is TRBJ1-6, the V gene TRBV2; 8 bases fit TRBD1. The CDR3 consists of 15 residues. Germline CDR1 is SNHLY and CDR2 is FYNNEI. The V and J ends lost 0 bases and 9 bases, in that order; junction bases with no gene match: 4. The CDR3 region has the DNA TGTGCCAGCAGTGAAGCAGGACAGGGTATTTCACCCCTCCACTTT. Its translation is CASSEAGQGISPLHF.

This clone was seen only a few times. The chain has TRBV18 and TRBJ2-7; the match to TRBD1 covers 12 bases. The CDR3 spans 15 residues. CDR1 is KGHSH, CDR2 LQKENI, per germline. After removal of 3 bases from V and 2 bases from J, the junction contained 2 bases not matched to a gene. The CDR3 DNA follows: TGTGCCAGCTCACCGGGACAGGGGGCTACCTACGAGCAGTACTTC. It codes for CASSPGQGATYEQYF.

This clone was detected only a few times. V is TRBV11-2 and J is TRBJ1-4; D might be TRBD1 (6 bases). The CDR3 length is 17 residues. V shed 5 bases and J shed 8 bases, with 24 bases lying between them. Germline lookup yields CDR1 SGHAT and CDR2 FQNNGV. The CDR3 nucleotides are TGTGCCAGCAGCCCCTCCTACAGGGTCACAATCTCGGAAAAACTGTTTTTT. It codes for CASSPSYRVTISEKLFF.

CDR3 nucleotide sequence: TGTGCCAGCAGACGGACTATCAACACTGAAGCTTTCTTT. Protein product: CASRRTINTEAFF. The chain couples TRBV7-2 to TRBJ1-1, with no clear D. The CDR3 extends over 13 amino acids. Between the trimmed V and J ends, which lost 6 bases and 2 bases, there was a span of 10 bases. Germline V gene lookup returns CDR1 SGHTA and CDR2 FQGNSA.

The genes are TRBV30 and TRBJ1-5; the D is unclear. Trimming removed 0 bases from V and 0 bases from J, with 6 bases in between. The CDR3 runs 14 residues. CDR1 and CDR2 from the germline V gene are GTSNPN and SVGIG (reference sequence). CDR3 sequence reads: CAWSVSISNQPQHF. The CDR3 nucleotides read TGTGCCTGGAGTGTAAGCATTAGCAATCAGCCCCAGCATTTT.